The 5 T cell receptor beta chains given below trace back to one sample, sequenced in a study of OX40 agonist ivuxolimab in advanced cancers. The assay was immunoSEQ multiplex PCR, and TCRdb's table has in-frame clones only and misses some. The sample lists 82,000 or so clones, around nine tenths occurring once. Sequencing was performed on CD4+ or CD8+ T cells sorted from blood, taken in a trial of the OX40 agonist ivuxolimab. These receptors were collected from an adult with an advanced solid tumor such as melanoma, head and neck, liver or kidney cancer.

This chain connects TRBV7-2 to TRBJ2-2; tentatively, D is TRBD2 (6 bases). With 5 bases removed from V and 4 bases from J, the gap between germline ends came to 11 bases. CDR3 length equals 14 residues. Germline lookup yields CDR1 SGHTA and CDR2 FQGNSA. The CDR3 coding sequence is TGTGCCAGCAGCCGGGACTCAAGCACCGGGGAGCTGTTTTTT. This codes for CASSRDSSTGELFF.

This clone was detected once. The V and J genes are TRBV30 and TRBJ1-2; perhaps TRBD1 as D (5 bases). The CDR3 has 17 amino acids. Germline V CDR1 and CDR2: GTSNPN, SVGIG (reference sequence). The V gene lost 3 bases and the J gene lost 2 bases, with 22 bases spanning the gap. The CDR3 coding sequence is TGTGCCTGGAGCTTGGTCGTTGGGGCCTCCTCCAACTATGGCTACACCTTC. Its protein product is CAWSLVVGASSNYGYTF.

The chain couples TRBV7-8 to TRBJ1-2; weak D call: TRBD1 (6 bases). Germline CDR1 is SGHVS and CDR2 is FQNEAQ. V was cut by 5 bases and J by 4 bases, with 14 bases left in between. This CDR3 comprises 14 residues. The CDR3 nucleotides read TGTGCCAGCAGCCCCAACAGGGATGGCTATGGCTACACCTTC. Translating it yields CASSPNRDGYGYTF.

The chain recombines TRBV11-2 with TRBJ2-7; D tentatively fits TRBD1 or TRBD2 (5 bases each). The length of the CDR3 is 14 residues. The V gene lost 2 bases and the J gene lost 5 bases, with 13 bases spanning the gap. Germline assignment: CDR1 SGHAT and CDR2 FQNNGV. Here the CDR3 DNA reads TGTGCCAGCAGCTTATGGGCCGAGGGGAACGAGCAGTACTTC. Translated, it gives CASSLWAEGNEQYF.

The chain joins TRBV19 to TRBJ2-3; no definite D call. Trimming removed 6 bases from V and 0 bases from J, with 10 bases in between. Germline CDR1 is LNHDA and CDR2 is SQIVND (reference sequence). CDR3 length: 14 amino acids. CDR3 coding DNA: TGTGCCAGTAGACCGCAGGCAAGCACAGATACGCAGTATTTT. Translation gives CASRPQASTDTQYF.